This T cell receptor (beta chain) is from a study of shared clonotypes between healthy human individuals. As for the study in general: Each donor's CD4 naive and CD4 memory cells filled three plates apiece, CD8 naive two, and CD8 memory one.

Whole-study results and caveats: In contrast to clonotypes shared by all four donors, non-shared clonotypes had lower generation probabilities.

The genomic DNA of each subset was split evenly across several immunoSEQ plates. Clones were read by immunoSEQ multiplex PCR, and TCRdb kept only the in-frame ones, dropping some. The sample holds hundreds of thousands of clones, around 73% seen once. The donors, all of them Caucasian adults, lived in Nashville, Tennessee. The V gene's germline CDR1 is SQVTM and CDR2 ANQGSEA. Trimming took 2 bases from V and 5 from J, leaving 12 bases between them. The CDR3 extends over 13 amino acids. Only a few counts were recorded for this clone. Its antigen remains unknown. The TCR sequence derives from a woman in her thirties in good health. The sequencing input was memory CD4+ T cells sorted from blood. The sample's subset: CD45RA-negative fraction. The rearrangement uses TRBV29-1 and TRBJ2-5; D not certain. The CDR3 here is CSVENHAAETQYF. The CDR3 DNA reads as TGCAGCGTTGAAAACCACGCAGCCGAGACCCAGTACTTC.